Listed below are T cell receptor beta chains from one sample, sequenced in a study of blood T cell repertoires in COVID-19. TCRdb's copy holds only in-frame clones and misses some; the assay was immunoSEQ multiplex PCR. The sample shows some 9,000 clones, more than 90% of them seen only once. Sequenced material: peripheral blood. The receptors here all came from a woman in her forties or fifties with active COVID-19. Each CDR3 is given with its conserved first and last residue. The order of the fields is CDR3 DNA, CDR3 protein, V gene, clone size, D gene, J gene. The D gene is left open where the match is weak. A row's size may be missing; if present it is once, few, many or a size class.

CDR3nt: TGTGCCAGTACCCCTTTAACTAGCGGGAGGCCCTCCTACAATGAGCAGTTCTTC
CDR3aa: CASTPLTSGRPSYNEQFF
v_gene: TRBV2
abundance: NA
d_gene: TRBD2
j_gene: TRBJ2-1

CDR3nt: TGCGCCAGCAGCCAAGGGGGACTCCAAGAGACCCAGTACTTC
CDR3aa: CASSQGGLQETQYF
v_gene: TRBV4-1
abundance: NA
d_gene: NA
j_gene: TRBJ2-5

CDR3nt: TGTGCCAGCAGCCGGACTAGCCCTACAGATACGCAGTATTTT
CDR3aa: CASSRTSPTDTQYF
v_gene: TRBV9
abundance: NA
d_gene: TRBD2
j_gene: TRBJ2-3

CDR3nt: TGTGCCAGTCAGAAAGACCAGGCGCGCGACTACGAGCAGTACTTC
CDR3aa: CASQKDQARDYEQYF
v_gene: TRBV2
abundance: NA
d_gene: NA
j_gene: TRBJ2-7

CDR3nt: TGTGCCAGCAGCCGAAGGGGAATACAGGGAGGAAACACCATATATTTT
CDR3aa: CASSRRGIQGGNTIYF
v_gene: TRBV6-6
abundance: NA
d_gene: NA
j_gene: TRBJ1-3

CDR3nt: TGTGCCAGCAGCTTTCAGGGGGCCACTGAAGCTTTCTTT
CDR3aa: CASSFQGATEAFF
v_gene: TRBV7-8
abundance: once
d_gene: TRBD1
j_gene: TRBJ1-1

CDR3nt: TGTGCCAGCAGCAAGGCATGGGGGGGGTACGAGCAGTACTTC
CDR3aa: CASSKAWGGYEQYF
v_gene: TRBV21-1
abundance: NA
d_gene: NA
j_gene: TRBJ2-7

CDR3nt: TGCGCCAGCAGCTTGTCCGGGGTCACTGAAGCTTTCTTT
CDR3aa: CASSLSGVTEAFF
v_gene: TRBV5-1
abundance: NA
d_gene: NA
j_gene: TRBJ1-1

CDR3nt: TGCAGCGTTGAAGTGGCTAGCGGGACCTACGAGCAGTACTTC
CDR3aa: CSVEVASGTYEQYF
v_gene: TRBV29-1
abundance: once
d_gene: TRBD2
j_gene: TRBJ2-7

CDR3nt: TGTGCCACCAGCCCAAGAGGGGGAGAGGACACTGAAGCTTTCTTT
CDR3aa: CATSPRGGEDTEAFF
v_gene: TRBV15
abundance: NA
d_gene: NA
j_gene: TRBJ1-1

CDR3nt: TGTGCCAGCAGTTTCGCCCCCCGGGTTGGCTACACCTTC
CDR3aa: CASSFAPRVGYTF
v_gene: TRBV27
abundance: once
d_gene: NA
j_gene: TRBJ1-2

CDR3nt: TGTGCCAGCAGTTCACGACTTGAAGCTTTCTTT
CDR3aa: CASSSRLEAFF
v_gene: TRBV28
abundance: NA
d_gene: NA
j_gene: TRBJ1-1

CDR3nt: TGCGCCAGCAGTGAGGGCGGACTAGCGGGAGGTCCGGACGAGCAGTACTTC
CDR3aa: CASSEGGLAGGPDEQYF
v_gene: TRBV10-2
abundance: once
d_gene: TRBD2
j_gene: TRBJ2-7

CDR3nt: TGTGCCAGCAGTCCCTCAGGGTCCTATGGCTACACCTTC
CDR3aa: CASSPSGSYGYTF
v_gene: TRBV28
abundance: NA
d_gene: NA
j_gene: TRBJ1-2

CDR3nt: TGTGCCAGCAGCTTTGAAGCAGGGCTAAATTCACCCCTCCACTTT
CDR3aa: CASSFEAGLNSPLHF
v_gene: TRBV5-5
abundance: NA
d_gene: NA
j_gene: TRBJ1-6

CDR3nt: TGTGCCAGCAGTGAAGTAGAGGCGAGGAATTCACCCCTCCACTTT
CDR3aa: CASSEVEARNSPLHF
v_gene: TRBV2
abundance: NA
d_gene: NA
j_gene: TRBJ1-6

CDR3nt: TGTGCCACCCATGAGGCAAGGGGCACTGAAGCTTTCTTT
CDR3aa: CATHEARGTEAFF
v_gene: TRBV10-3
abundance: NA
d_gene: NA
j_gene: TRBJ1-1

CDR3nt: TGTGCCAGCAGTGAGGGCCCCCAGCCCCAGCATTTT
CDR3aa: CASSEGPQPQHF
v_gene: TRBV6-1
abundance: NA
d_gene: NA
j_gene: TRBJ1-5

CDR3nt: TGCGCCAGCAGCTTGGCGGGGGGATACGCTGAAAAACTGTTTTTT
CDR3aa: CASSLAGGYAEKLFF
v_gene: TRBV5-1
abundance: NA
d_gene: NA
j_gene: TRBJ1-4

CDR3nt: TGTGCCAGCAGCCAGGAACAGGGTCGCTCTGGAAACACCATATATTTT
CDR3aa: CASSQEQGRSGNTIYF
v_gene: TRBV4-2
abundance: NA
d_gene: NA
j_gene: TRBJ1-3

CDR3nt: TGTGCCAGCAGCTTGATATTACAGGGATACAATGAGCAGTTCTTC
CDR3aa: CASSLILQGYNEQFF
v_gene: TRBV7-9
abundance: NA
d_gene: NA
j_gene: TRBJ2-1

CDR3nt: TGTGCCAGCTCACCACCGGGGGGACTAGCGGGAGGAAACGAGCAGTACTTC
CDR3aa: CASSPPGGLAGGNEQYF
v_gene: TRBV18
abundance: once
d_gene: TRBD2
j_gene: TRBJ2-7

CDR3nt: TGTGCCAGCAGCTCTAGCGGGACTGGCACAGATACGCAGTATTTT
CDR3aa: CASSSSGTGTDTQYF
v_gene: TRBV7-9
abundance: NA
d_gene: TRBD2
j_gene: TRBJ2-3

CDR3nt: TGCGCCAGCAGCCACCGGCAGGGGGCAAATAGCAATCAGCCCCAGCATTTT
CDR3aa: CASSHRQGANSNQPQHF
v_gene: TRBV4-1
abundance: NA
d_gene: TRBD1
j_gene: TRBJ1-5

CDR3nt: TGTGCCAGCAGTAGAGACCGGGACAGGTCCTACAATGAGCAGTTCTTC
CDR3aa: CASSRDRDRSYNEQFF
v_gene: TRBV2
abundance: NA
d_gene: TRBD1
j_gene: TRBJ2-1

CDR3nt: TGTGCCAGCAGTTTTATCCGGCAGCCCCAGCATTTT
CDR3aa: CASSFIRQPQHF
v_gene: TRBV28
abundance: NA
d_gene: NA
j_gene: TRBJ1-5

CDR3nt: TGTGCCAGCAGCTTGACCGGACAGGGTCCGGAAAAACTGTTTTTT
CDR3aa: CASSLTGQGPEKLFF
v_gene: TRBV5-4
abundance: NA
d_gene: TRBD1
j_gene: TRBJ1-4